The rows below give T cell receptor beta chains drawn from one sample of a study of CD8+ T cells in alopecia areata. The table came from immunoSEQ multiplex PCR; TCRdb's copy has only in-frame clones and leaves some out. The data show 140,000 to 150,000 clones, with roughly 58% seen just once and 36% held by the top ten. The sequenced sample consisted of CD8+ T cells sorted from blood. Source of these receptors: a human donor in good health. CDR3s include the opening cysteine and the closing phenylalanine or tryptophan. Fields, in order: V gene, clone size, D gene, J gene, CDR3 DNA, CDR3 protein. A D gene is named only where the DNA matches it firmly. Clone size is not always given. Where it is, it says once, few, many or a class for expanded clones.

V gene: TRBV2; clone size: -; D gene: TRBD2; J gene: TRBJ2-5; CDR3 DNA: TGTGCCAGCATGGGTTGGGTGACTAGCGGAAAAGAGACCCAGTACTTC; CDR3 protein: CASMGWVTSGKETQYF
V gene: TRBV7-2; clone size: few; D gene: -; J gene: TRBJ2-5; CDR3 DNA: TGTGCCAGCAGCCCGGTTTCCGGGGATAAAGAGACCCAGTACTTC; CDR3 protein: CASSPVSGDKETQYF
V gene: TRBV6-6; clone size: -; D gene: TRBD1; J gene: TRBJ2-1; CDR3 DNA: TGTGCCAGCGAGAGACAGGGGGCAGATAATGAGCAGTTCTTC; CDR3 protein: CASERQGADNEQFF
V gene: TRBV9; clone size: -; D gene: -; J gene: TRBJ2-3; CDR3 DNA: TGTGCCAGCGCCCTAGCGCAAACTAGCACAGATACGCAGTATTTT; CDR3 protein: CASALAQTSTDTQYF
V gene: TRBV28; clone size: -; D gene: -; J gene: TRBJ2-7; CDR3 DNA: TGTGCCAGCAGTTTTCCAGGACAGTCTCACTCCTACGAGCAGTACTTC; CDR3 protein: CASSFPGQSHSYEQYF
V gene: TRBV29-1; clone size: -; D gene: -; J gene: TRBJ2-5; CDR3 DNA: TGCAGCGTTCCCGACAGTAAAGAGACCCAGTACTTC; CDR3 protein: CSVPDSKETQYF
V gene: TRBV29-1; clone size: -; D gene: -; J gene: TRBJ2-1; CDR3 DNA: TGCAGCGTCCAGGGACTCAGCAATGAGCAGTTCTTC; CDR3 protein: CSVQGLSNEQFF
V gene: TRBV13; clone size: -; D gene: -; J gene: TRBJ2-7; CDR3 DNA: TGTGCCAGCAGCTTGGCAGGGGCCTCCTACGAGCAGTACTTC; CDR3 protein: CASSLAGASYEQYF
V gene: TRBV11-2; clone size: few; D gene: -; J gene: TRBJ1-2; CDR3 DNA: TGTGCCAGCAGCTTAGATCACGGGGACTATGGCTACACCTTC; CDR3 protein: CASSLDHGDYGYTF
V gene: TRBV19; clone size: -; D gene: -; J gene: TRBJ2-1; CDR3 DNA: TGTGCCACCCATTACGGGAGACCCTACAATGAGCAGTTCTTC; CDR3 protein: CATHYGRPYNEQFF
V gene: TRBV9; clone size: -; D gene: -; J gene: TRBJ1-5; CDR3 DNA: TGTGCCAGCAGCGCGGGACTCGGGCAGCCCCAGCATTTT; CDR3 protein: CASSAGLGQPQHF
V gene: TRBV29-1; clone size: -; D gene: TRBD1; J gene: TRBJ1-2; CDR3 DNA: TGCAGCGTTGAGAACAGGGGGAGTGGCTACACCTTC; CDR3 protein: CSVENRGSGYTF
V gene: TRBV7-6; clone size: few; D gene: -; J gene: TRBJ2-2; CDR3 DNA: TGTGCCAGCAGCTACCTTAGCGTGAACACCGGGGAGCTGTTTTTT; CDR3 protein: CASSYLSVNTGELFF
V gene: TRBV5-1; clone size: -; D gene: TRBD1; J gene: TRBJ2-1; CDR3 DNA: TGCGCCAGCAGCTACATCTCCCCAGACAGGGATGAGCAGTTCTTC; CDR3 protein: CASSYISPDRDEQFF
V gene: TRBV29-1; clone size: -; D gene: TRBD2; J gene: TRBJ2-1; CDR3 DNA: TGCAGCGTTGCGGGAGGCCTAGCGGGATCGAATGAGCAGTTCTTC; CDR3 protein: CSVAGGLAGSNEQFF
V gene: TRBV25-1; clone size: few; D gene: -; J gene: TRBJ1-4; CDR3 DNA: TGTGCCAGCAGTGGCCCGAGTGGTAGAGACATTGGTGAAAAACTGTTTTTT; CDR3 protein: CASSGPSGRDIGEKLFF
V gene: TRBV25-1; clone size: -; D gene: -; J gene: TRBJ2-2; CDR3 DNA: TGTGCCAGCAGTGTTACAGGGAACTTCGGGGAGCTGTTTTTT; CDR3 protein: CASSVTGNFGELFF
V gene: TRBV18; clone size: many; D gene: TRBD1; J gene: TRBJ2-1; CDR3 DNA: TGTGCCAGCTCACCACCGGGGACAGACCCCTACAATGAGCAGTTCTTC; CDR3 protein: CASSPPGTDPYNEQFF
V gene: TRBV7-9; clone size: once; D gene: -; J gene: TRBJ1-4; CDR3 DNA: TGTGCCAGCAGCCAAGGGGGGTTCCCTGAAAAACTGTTTTTT; CDR3 protein: CASSQGGFPEKLFF
V gene: TRBV13; clone size: -; D gene: -; J gene: TRBJ1-1; CDR3 DNA: TGTGCCAGCAGAGAAGGAAAAGGGACTGAAGCTTTCTTT; CDR3 protein: CASREGKGTEAFF
V gene: TRBV27; clone size: -; D gene: -; J gene: TRBJ2-3; CDR3 DNA: TGTGCCAGCAGTTTATCCGGGCCCATCACAGATACGCAGTATTTT; CDR3 protein: CASSLSGPITDTQYF
V gene: TRBV15; clone size: -; D gene: -; J gene: TRBJ1-1; CDR3 DNA: TGTGCCACCAGCAGCGGGGTCGGGAACACTGAAGCTTTCTTT; CDR3 protein: CATSSGVGNTEAFF
V gene: TRBV30; clone size: -; D gene: -; J gene: TRBJ2-7; CDR3 DNA: TGTGCCTGGAGTGTCGGCGAGCAGTACTTC; CDR3 protein: CAWSVGEQYF
V gene: TRBV20-1; clone size: few; D gene: -; J gene: TRBJ1-2; CDR3 DNA: TGCAGTGCTAGAGACTTATATGGCTACACCTTC; CDR3 protein: CSARDLYGYTF
V gene: TRBV29-1; clone size: -; D gene: -; J gene: TRBJ2-7; CDR3 DNA: TGCAGCGTTGAGGTAGGCCTGGAGCAGTACTTC; CDR3 protein: CSVEVGLEQYF
V gene: TRBV7-9; clone size: -; D gene: -; J gene: TRBJ2-1; CDR3 DNA: TGTGCCAGCAGCTTAGCAGGGAGCCCCTACAATGAGCAGTTCTTC; CDR3 protein: CASSLAGSPYNEQFF
V gene: TRBV29-1; clone size: -; D gene: -; J gene: TRBJ1-2; CDR3 DNA: TGCAGCGTAGAATCTTATTTCTATGGCTACACCTTC; CDR3 protein: CSVESYFYGYTF
V gene: TRBV30; clone size: -; D gene: TRBD1; J gene: TRBJ1-1; CDR3 DNA: TGTGCCTGGTTGGTAACAGGGGGCCCAAGCACTGAAGCTTTCTTT; CDR3 protein: CAWLVTGGPSTEAFF
V gene: TRBV6-5; clone size: -; D gene: -; J gene: TRBJ2-2; CDR3 DNA: TGTGCCAGCACCGGAGTTATCGGGGAGCTGTTTTTT; CDR3 protein: CASTGVIGELFF
V gene: TRBV5-4; clone size: few; D gene: -; J gene: TRBJ2-1; CDR3 DNA: TGTGCCAGCAGCGGTAGCTCCTACAATGAGCAGTTCTTC; CDR3 protein: CASSGSSYNEQFF
V gene: TRBV27; clone size: -; D gene: TRBD2; J gene: TRBJ2-2; CDR3 DNA: TGTGCCACTGGGCCACTAGCGGGAGTTCGTACCGGGGAGCTGTTTTTT; CDR3 protein: CATGPLAGVRTGELFF
V gene: TRBV18; clone size: few; D gene: -; J gene: TRBJ2-5; CDR3 DNA: TGTGCCAGCTCACCAAATCGCCTGTGGGGTGTGGATGAGACCCAGTACTTC; CDR3 protein: CASSPNRLWGVDETQYF
V gene: TRBV2; clone size: -; D gene: -; J gene: TRBJ2-1; CDR3 DNA: TGTGCCAGCAGTGAAAGGGCGGGCCCCTACAATGAGCAGTTCTTC; CDR3 protein: CASSERAGPYNEQFF
V gene: TRBV27; clone size: few; D gene: -; J gene: TRBJ1-2; CDR3 DNA: TGTGCCAGCACGGTGGGGTATGGCTACACCTTC; CDR3 protein: CASTVGYGYTF
V gene: TRBV19; clone size: -; D gene: -; J gene: TRBJ2-1; CDR3 DNA: TGTGCCAGTAGTCCTGAACCGTACAATGAGCAGTTCTTC; CDR3 protein: CASSPEPYNEQFF
V gene: TRBV9; clone size: -; D gene: -; J gene: TRBJ2-3; CDR3 DNA: TGTGCCAGCAGCGTAGGTGGTCCAGATACGCAGTATTTT; CDR3 protein: CASSVGGPDTQYF
V gene: TRBV5-6; clone size: -; D gene: -; J gene: TRBJ1-5; CDR3 DNA: TGTGCCAGCAGCTTGGGTGGGAGTCAGCCCCAGCATTTT; CDR3 protein: CASSLGGSQPQHF
V gene: TRBV19; clone size: -; D gene: TRBD2; J gene: TRBJ2-4; CDR3 DNA: TGTGCCAGTGCCAGCGGGGTGGCTGCCAAAAACATTCAGTACTTC; CDR3 protein: CASASGVAAKNIQYF
V gene: TRBV27; clone size: -; D gene: TRBD2; J gene: TRBJ2-7; CDR3 DNA: TGTGCCAGCAGTTTAGGGTTAGCGGGAGGGTTCGACGAGCAGTACTTC; CDR3 protein: CASSLGLAGGFDEQYF
V gene: TRBV13; clone size: -; D gene: TRBD2; J gene: TRBJ2-7; CDR3 DNA: TGTGCCAGCAGCTCCGGGACTAGCGGGAGTAGGTCCTACGAGCAGTACTTC; CDR3 protein: CASSSGTSGSRSYEQYF
V gene: TRBV5-4; clone size: -; D gene: -; J gene: TRBJ2-2; CDR3 DNA: TGTGCCAGCAGCTTTAGACGTCTCCAGAACACCGGGGAGCTGTTTTTT; CDR3 protein: CASSFRRLQNTGELFF
V gene: TRBV7-9; clone size: -; D gene: TRBD2; J gene: TRBJ2-2; CDR3 DNA: TGTGCCAGCCTGATGGTTAAGGGACTAGCGGAAAACACCGGGGAGCTGTTTTTT; CDR3 protein: CASLMVKGLAENTGELFF
V gene: TRBV28; clone size: few; D gene: TRBD1; J gene: TRBJ1-5; CDR3 DNA: TGTGCCAGCAGTTTGGGACAGAAAAATCAGCCCCAGCATTTT; CDR3 protein: CASSLGQKNQPQHF
V gene: TRBV29-1; clone size: once; D gene: -; J gene: TRBJ1-1; CDR3 DNA: TGCAGCGTTGATACGGGGGACACTGAAGCTTTCTTT; CDR3 protein: CSVDTGDTEAFF
V gene: TRBV4-1; clone size: -; D gene: TRBD1; J gene: TRBJ2-1; CDR3 DNA: TGCGCCAGCAGCCAAGATCGGTCGGGACAGGGTACGAGGAATGAGCAGTTCTTC; CDR3 protein: CASSQDRSGQGTRNEQFF
V gene: TRBV27; clone size: few; D gene: -; J gene: TRBJ2-1; CDR3 DNA: TGTGCCAGCAGCCTAAGCGCCCCCTCCTACAATGAGCAGTTCTTC; CDR3 protein: CASSLSAPSYNEQFF
V gene: TRBV7-9; clone size: -; D gene: TRBD2; J gene: TRBJ2-2; CDR3 DNA: TGTGCCAGCAGCCCGCAGGCTGCTAGCGGGAGTGCCGGGGAGCTGTTTTTT; CDR3 protein: CASSPQAASGSAGELFF
V gene: TRBV5-1; clone size: -; D gene: -; J gene: TRBJ1-5; CDR3 DNA: TGCGCCAGCAGCTTGGCCGCAGGGAACAATCAGCCCCAGCATTTT; CDR3 protein: CASSLAAGNNQPQHF
V gene: TRBV29-1; clone size: -; D gene: TRBD2; J gene: TRBJ2-2; CDR3 DNA: TGCAGCGTTTTAGCTAGCGGTACGAACACCGGGGAGCTGTTTTTT; CDR3 protein: CSVLASGTNTGELFF
V gene: TRBV11-2; clone size: -; D gene: TRBD1; J gene: TRBJ1-2; CDR3 DNA: TGTGCCAGCAGCTTAGCCAGGGGGCAAAAAGGCTACACCTTC; CDR3 protein: CASSLARGQKGYTF